This entry describes one T cell receptor (beta chain). Its antigen is not known. Trimming took off 5 bases at V and 10 bases at J, with 15 bases between the two ends. Germline assignment: CDR1 SGHTA and CDR2 FQGNSA. This CDR3 is 13 amino acids long. The sample originates from a study of T cells in localized non-small cell lung cancer. Points from the study as a whole: A single tumor region was sequenced, leaving heterogeneity possible. Uninvolved adjacent lung had more T cell clonality than any other tissue, topping tumor. Overall survival was longer when the density of T cells in the blood was higher.

Using immunoSEQ multiplex PCR, the repertoire was profiled, and TCRdb retains in-frame clones only, with some absent. The sample has fewer than 90,000 clones, roughly 75% seen once. This chain links TRBV7-2 with TRBJ1-5; D call uncertain. The sequence came from a man between 40 and 75 years old with stage II squamous cell lung carcinoma. Here the sequenced sample was PBMCs, taken before any cancer treatment. CDR3 DNA sequence: TGTGCCAGCAGCCCAACCGAGCAGGAACCCCAGCATTTT. This encodes CASSPTEQEPQHF.